Each of the 30 T cell receptor beta chains below was sequenced from the same sample in a study of T cell repertoires in cytomegalovirus infection. A single record per CDR3 protein comes from TCRdb applying MiXCR to the reads. The profile covers 640,000 or so distinct CDR3 sequences, with 30% to 40% appearing a single time and about 20% taken by the ten largest. Their antigens are not known. The source was cultured PBMCs, collected from culture after CMV antigen stimulation. These receptors originate from a human donor in good health (CMV status not recorded). Some clones in this sample may be carry-over from other donors' samples.

The sample holds a few counts of this clonotype. This chain links TRBV4-2 with TRBJ1-1, with a weak D call TRBD1 (5 bases). Germline CDR1 and CDR2: LGHNA and YNFKEQ. The V gene lost 4 bases and the J gene lost 5 bases, with 14 bases spanning the gap. The CDR3 loop spans 14 amino acids. The CDR3 here is CASSPGGGWTEAFF. In nucleotides, the CDR3 is TGTGCCAGCAGCCCGGGGGGGGGTTGGACTGAAGCTTTCTTT.

The chain recombines TRBV5-3 with TRBJ1-4; 9 positions agree with TRBD1. TRBV5-3 is an ORF, with its function uncertain. This CDR3 is built from 15 residues. Trimming cost V 4 bases and J 7 bases; bases outside gene matches: 8. In nucleotides, the CDR3 is TGTGCCAGAAGCCCATCGGGACAGGGTGGTGAAAAACTGTTTTTT. It is translated as CARSPSGQGGEKLFF.

Comment on this clonotype: Since a much larger clone is just one base distant, this may be a read error. The CDR3 reads CASSGRDPGYTEAFF. DNA of the CDR3: TGTGCCAGCAGCGGCCGGGACCCTGGGTACACTGAAGCTTTCTTT. The chain recombines TRBV7-2 with TRBJ1-1; maybe TRBD1 (5 bases). CDR3 length: 15 residues. Trimming left V 5 bases short and J 3 bases short, with 16 bases between. Germline CDR1 SGHTA, CDR2 FQGNSA.

V and J are TRBV19 and TRBJ1-3, with a possible D match to TRBD1 (5 bases). Trimming stripped 11 bases from V and 2 bases from J, with 13 bases between. Germline V gives CDR1 LNHDA, CDR2 SQIVND (reference sequence). CDR3 length equals 13 residues. For the CDR3, the DNA is TGTGCCTCTGAGGGGATGCCTGGAAACACCATATATTTT. It encodes CASEGMPGNTIYF.

This clonotype was counted ten times or more. The chain joins TRBV7-8 to TRBJ1-1, with TRBD1 identical over 10 bases. Germline loops: CDR1 SGHVS, CDR2 FQNEAQ. The CDR3 loop spans 14 amino acids. V lost 3 bases and J lost 5; bases outside the gene matches: 3. The CDR3 here is CASSLGTGETEAFF. The CDR3, as DNA: TGTGCCAGCAGCTTGGGGACAGGGGAAACTGAAGCTTTCTTT.

The V call is TRBV28, the J call TRBJ2-5; D possibly corresponds to TRBD1 (7 bases). CDR3 size: 14 residues. CDR1 and CDR2 (germline): MDHEN, SYDVKM. V was shortened by 6 bases and J by 3 bases, with 14 bases between the two germline ends. The CDR3 coding sequence is TGTGCCAGCAGCCGAGCAGGGGGGAAAGAGACCCAGTACTTC. Amino acid sequence: CASSRAGGKETQYF. The whole variable domain, filled in from reference TRBV28 and TRBJ2-5, reads DVKVTQSSRYLVKRTGEKVFLECVQDMDHENMFWYRQDPGLGLRLIYFSYDVKMKEKGDIPEGYSVSREKKERFSLILESASTNQTSMYLCASSRAGGKETQYFGPGTRLLVL.

This clonotype was picked up many times. The chain recombines TRBV7-2 with TRBJ2-1; no clear D. The CDR3 has 13 residues. The V gene's germline CDR1 is SGHTA and CDR2 FQGNSA. Trimming stripped 4 bases from V and 2 bases from J, with 6 bases between. CDR3 loop: CASSYGPYNEQFF. CDR3 sequence (DNA): TGTGCCAGCAGCTATGGTCCCTACAATGAGCAGTTCTTC.

V usage is TRBV19 and J usage is TRBJ2-3, with no clear D. Germline V lookup: CDR1 LNHDA, CDR2 SQIVND (reference sequence). The germline V and J ends were trimmed by 6 bases and 2 bases, with 6 bases remaining between them. The CDR3 loop spans 12 amino acids. In nucleotides, the CDR3 is TGTGCCAGTAGGAGCTACACAGATACGCAGTATTTT. Translation gives CASRSYTDTQYF.

Ten or more counts support this clonotype. V usage is TRBV7-6 and J usage is TRBJ2-7, with D perhaps matching TRBD1 or TRBD2 (5 bases each). This CDR3 spans 15 amino acids. Germline V CDR1 and CDR2: SGHVS, FNYEAQ. Trimming pared 5 bases from V and 4 bases from J, leaving 18 bases between. DNA of the CDR3: TGTGCCAGCAGCCACGACATTGGGACGGGTTACGAGCAGTACTTC. Encoded protein: CASSHDIGTGYEQYF.

V is TRBV11-3 and J is TRBJ1-1, with D perhaps matching TRBD1 (5 bases). This CDR3 region has 14 residues. V shed 1 base and J shed 4 bases, with 10 bases lying between them. Per the germline V gene, CDR1 is SGHNT and CDR2 is YENEEA. The CDR3 loop reads CASSLVRDGTEAFF. For the CDR3, the DNA is TGTGCCAGCAGCTTAGTGAGGGACGGCACTGAAGCTTTCTTT.

This clonotype was observed a handful of times. This chain uses TRBV5-5 with TRBJ1-1; D is undetermined. The CDR3 sequence is 14 residues long. The germline gives CDR1 SGHKS, CDR2 YYEKEE (reference sequence). Trimming removed 4 bases from V and 6 bases from J, with 16 bases in between. The CDR3 coding sequence is TGTGCCAGCAGCCAAGGAGGCATTTTGGCTGAAGCTTTCTTT. It translates to CASSQGGILAEAFF.

This sequence joins TRBV6-1 and TRBJ1-2; no definite D call. V lost 2 bases and J lost 7, with 11 bases in between. This CDR3 comprises 13 residues. The V gene's germline CDR1 is MNHNS and CDR2 SASEGT. The CDR3 loop is CASSELFGSGYTF. CDR3 coding DNA: TGTGCCAGCAGTGAACTGTTCGGGAGTGGCTACACCTTC.

The chain couples TRBV15 to TRBJ2-4; TRBD1 aligns across 7 bases. The germline gives CDR1 LNHNV, CDR2 YYDKDF (reference sequence). The junction had 6 bases not matched to a gene; V was cut back by 0 bases and J by 7 bases. The CDR3 runs 15 residues. The CDR3 sequence: CATSRDRAGGNIQYF. CDR3 in DNA: TGTGCCACCAGCAGAGATCGGGCAGGGGGTAACATTCAGTACTTC.

J is TRBJ2-3 and V is TRBV19; a weak D match, TRBD2 (6 bases). Trimming took 5 bases from V and 5 from J, leaving 11 bases between them. The CDR3 runs to 13 residues. Germline assignment: CDR1 LNHDA and CDR2 SQIVND (reference sequence). The CDR3 is CASSEGTGDTQYF. In nucleotides, the CDR3 is TGTGCCAGTAGTGAGGGGACTGGAGATACGCAGTATTTT.

This clonotype was seen many times. This chain uses TRBV7-2 with TRBJ2-1; D unresolved. The CDR3 extends over 15 amino acids. Germline CDR1 reads SGHTA; CDR2 reads FQGNSA. Trimming pared 3 bases from V and 0 bases from J, leaving 9 bases between. CDR3 amino acids: CASSFSRSSYNEQFF. CDR3 in DNA: TGTGCCAGCAGCTTCAGCCGTAGCTCCTACAATGAGCAGTTCTTC.

This clonotype was seen a few times. The rearrangement joins TRBV7-2 to TRBJ2-5; D gene uncertain. CDR3 length: 14 amino acids. Germline CDR1 reads SGHTA; CDR2 reads FQGNSA. V dropped 1 base and J dropped 3 bases, with 9 bases sitting between them. The DNA for the CDR3 is TGTGCCAGCAGCTTAGAAGGGATAGAAGAGACCCAGTACTTC. This gives the protein CASSLEGIEETQYF.

This clonotype appeared a few times. This rearrangement joins TRBV15 to TRBJ2-3; TRBD2 aligns across 14 bases. The V gene end was trimmed by 3 bases and the J gene end by 2 bases; junction bases not matched to a gene: 7. CDR1 is LNHNV and CDR2 is YYDKDF in the germline V gene (reference sequence). There are 18 residues in the CDR3. For the CDR3, the DNA is TGTGCCACCAGCAGGGGACTAGCGGGGGAAGTCCACACAGATACGCAGTATTTT. It yields the protein CATSRGLAGEVHTDTQYF.

This clonotype was detected only a few times. The gene calls are TRBV2 and TRBJ1-2; D is possibly TRBD1 (6 bases). CDR1 is SNHLY, CDR2 FYNNEI, per germline. Trimming cost V 6 bases and J 10 bases, with 21 bases left between them. The CDR3 spans 14 residues. The CDR3 sequence: CASSPRDTRLPYTF. CDR3 DNA: TGTGCCAGCAGCCCCCGGGACACACGACTACCCTACACCTTC. Together with reference TRBV2 and TRBJ1-2, the CDR3 gives the full variable domain: EPEVTQTPSHQVTQMGQEVILRCVPISNHLYFYWYRQILGQKVEFLVSFYNNEISEKSEIFDDQFSVERPDGSNFTLKIRSTKLEDSAMYFCASSPRDTRLPYTFGSGTRLTVV.

The chain has TRBV28 and TRBJ2-1, with TRBD2 matching 10 bases. CDR3 size: 19 residues. From germline, CDR1 is MDHEN and CDR2 SYDVKM. Trimming at V came to 3 bases and at J to 4 bases, leaving 15 bases not matched to a gene. CDR3: CASSFDRQREGWKYNEQFF. The CDR3 DNA sequence: TGTGCCAGCAGTTTTGATCGGCAGCGGGAGGGCTGGAAATACAATGAGCAGTTCTTC.

The gene calls are TRBV30 and TRBJ2-1; 10 bases are a match to TRBD2. Per germline, CDR1 GTSNPN and CDR2 SVGIG (reference sequence). The CDR3 is made up of 14 amino acids. V gave up 2 bases and J gave up 5 bases; unmatched junction bases: 3. The CDR3 DNA reads TGTGCCTGGAGTACGGGACTAGCGAACAATGAGCAGTTCTTC. This codes for CAWSTGLANNEQFF.

The gene calls are TRBV28 and TRBJ2-6; a weak D match, TRBD1 (6 bases). Germline-derived CDR1 and CDR2 are MDHEN and SYDVKM. V shed 5 bases and J shed 0 bases, with 17 bases lying between them. The CDR3 length is 18 residues. The CDR3 reads CASSPGQPRFSGANVLTF. The CDR3 DNA reads TGTGCCAGCAGTCCAGGACAGCCCCGATTCTCTGGGGCCAACGTCCTGACTTTC.

This clonotype was observed a handful of times. This chain connects TRBV12-3 or TRBV12-4 to TRBJ2-6; D call uncertain. Trimming stripped 6 bases from V and 0 bases from J, with 12 bases between. This CDR3 comprises 16 residues. This CDR3 reads CASRQVGSSGANVLTF. Written as DNA, the CDR3 is TGTGCCAGCAGGCAAGTTGGAAGCTCTGGGGCCAACGTCCTGACTTTC.

This sequence joins TRBV7-9 and TRBJ1-3; D call uncertain. CDR3 length equals 18 residues. Germline CDR1 is SEHNR and CDR2 is FQNEAQ (reference sequence). Deletions cut 6 bases from V and 0 bases from J, with 21 bases between. CDR3 nucleotides: TGTGCCAGCAGGCCACGGCGGGGTCCGAACCCCTCTGGAAACACCATATATTTT. Translation gives CASRPRRGPNPSGNTIYF. The whole variable domain, remainder taken from reference TRBV7-9 and TRBJ1-3, is DTGVSQNPRHKITKRGQNVTFRCDPISEHNRLYWYRQTLGQGPEFLTYFQNEAQLEKSRLLSDRFSAERPKGSFSTLEIQRTEQGDSAMYLCASRPRRGPNPSGNTIYFGEGSWLTVV.

The chain has TRBV2 and TRBJ1-4; 7 bases agree with TRBD1. This CDR3 has 16 residues. Per germline, CDR1 SNHLY and CDR2 FYNNEI. Losses at the gene ends were 8 bases for V and 0 bases for J; bases not matched to a gene: 9. The CDR3 region is CASQDREISTNEKLFF. The CDR3 DNA reads TGTGCCAGCCAAGACAGGGAAATTTCAACTAATGAAAAACTGTTTTTT.

This chain connects TRBV20-1 to TRBJ2-7; 8 bases are shared with TRBD1. Looked up from germline, CDR1 is DFQATT and CDR2 is SNEGSKA (reference sequence). The V and J ends lost 6 bases and 2 bases, in that order; junction bases with no gene match: 18. This CDR3 comprises 17 residues. The CDR3 DNA is TGCAGTGCCTTGACAGGGCGGCTGGGGACAGGCCCCTACGAGCAGTACTTC. As protein: CSALTGRLGTGPYEQYF.

Turning to this clonotype: One base away lies a much larger clone, so this may be a sequencing read error. This rearrangement joins TRBV7-6 to TRBJ2-3; D ambiguous. CDR1 SGHVS and CDR2 FNYEAQ come from the germline V gene. This CDR3 is 13 amino acids long. CDR3 sequence reads: CTSSSEYRDTQYF. CDR3 in DNA: TGTACCAGCAGCTCAGAATATAGAGATACGCAGTATTTT.

The chain uses TRBV6-6 and TRBJ2-7; possibly TRBD2 for D (6 bases). In germline, CDR1 is MNHNY, CDR2 SVGAGI (reference sequence). This CDR3 is built from 14 residues. Trimming cost V 2 bases and J 8 bases, with 16 bases left between them. In DNA form, the CDR3 reads TGTGCCAGCAGTTACGTAGCGGACTTGGGAAAGCAGTACTTC. It is translated as CASSYVADLGKQYF.

This chain links TRBV7-2 with TRBJ2-1; 7 bases are a match to TRBD2. The CDR3 consists of 12 residues. Germline V gene data show CDR1 as SGHTA and CDR2 as FQGNSA. The V gene end was trimmed by 3 bases and the J gene end by 10 bases; junction bases not matched to a gene: 3. This chain's CDR3 is CASSLRGIEQFF. The DNA of the CDR3 is TGTGCCAGCAGCTTGCGGGGGATAGAGCAGTTCTTC.

The chain carries TRBV5-4 and TRBJ2-3; 7 positions match TRBD1. With V trimmed by 4 bases and J by 1 base, 9 bases remained unmatched. The CDR3 is 16 amino acids. In germline, CDR1 is SGHNT, CDR2 YYREEE (reference sequence). CDR3 nucleotide sequence: TGTGCCAGCAGCATAGACCGGGACAGACGCACAGATACGCAGTATTTT. Protein sequence: CASSIDRDRRTDTQYF.

The chain joins TRBV14 to TRBJ2-1, with D possibly being TRBD2 (5 bases). The CDR3 loop spans 15 amino acids. V was clipped by 4 bases and J by 8 bases, with 18 bases between them. The V gene's germline CDR1 is SGHDN and CDR2 FVKESK. For the CDR3, the DNA is TGTGCCAGCAGCCCGAGGCGGGCAGCCGGTGATGAGCAGTTCTTC. Its translation: CASSPRRAAGDEQFF.